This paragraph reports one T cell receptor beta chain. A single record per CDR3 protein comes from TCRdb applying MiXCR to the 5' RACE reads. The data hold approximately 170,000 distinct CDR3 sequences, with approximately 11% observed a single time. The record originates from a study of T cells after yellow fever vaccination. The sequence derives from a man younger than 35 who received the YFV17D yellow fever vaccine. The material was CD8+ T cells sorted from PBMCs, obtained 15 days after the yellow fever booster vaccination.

The CDR3 sequence is CASSQDTPRDEQFF. For the CDR3, the DNA is TGTGCCAGCAGCCAAGATACCCCTCGGGATGAGCAGTTCTTC. V usage is TRBV4-2 and J usage is TRBJ2-1; D gene ambiguous. Trimming took off 0 bases at V and 8 bases at J, with 11 bases between the two ends. The germline V gene has CDR1 LGHNA and CDR2 YNFKEQ. CDR3 length: 14 amino acids.